A selection of T cell receptor beta chains follows, all from one sample in a study of shared clonotypes between healthy human individuals. Here immunoSEQ multiplex PCR was the method, and the copy in TCRdb shows in-frame clones only, minus some. Here the sample spans roughly 2.2 million clones, under 95% being singletons. The sequenced material came from naive CD4+ T cells from PBMCs. The receptors originated from a man aged 18 to 30 in good health. Some clones in this sample may be carry-over from other donors' samples. The CDR3 runs from the conserved cysteine through the conserved F or W. D genes are given only for firm matches. Size is stated for part of the rows, as once, few or many counts, or as a class when the clone is expanded.

CDR3 DNA	CDR3 protein	clone size	D gene	J gene	V gene
TGTGCCAGCAGACAGGGAAGGGGGGCCTACGAGCAGTACTTC	CASRQGRGAYEQYF	NA	NA	TRBJ2-7	TRBV28
TGCGCTAGCCGGTCGCCGAACACCGGGGAGCTGTTTTTT	CASRSPNTGELFF	NA	NA	TRBJ2-2	TRBV5-1
TGTGCCTGGAGCAGAACGGACAGGCAAGAGACCCAGTACTTC	CAWSRTDRQETQYF	once	TRBD1	TRBJ2-5	TRBV30
TGTGCCAGCAGCTTGGGGGTTGATATGGGGAACACCATATATTTT	CASSLGVDMGNTIYF	NA	NA	TRBJ1-3	TRBV5-4
TGTGCCAGCAGCTCCCGGGACAGGCCCGAGCAGTACTTC	CASSSRDRPEQYF	NA	TRBD1	TRBJ2-7	TRBV5-8
TGTGCCAGCTCACCAGGGGGCAATGAGCAGTTCTTC	CASSPGGNEQFF	few	NA	TRBJ2-1	TRBV18
TGTGCCAGCAGTTTCACCATCAACGGGGGCGCAGACAATGAGCAGTTCTTC	CASSFTINGGADNEQFF	NA	NA	TRBJ2-1	TRBV27
TGTGCCAGCGCAGCCGGGCTAGCGGGAGTTGAGCAGTTCTTC	CASAAGLAGVEQFF	NA	TRBD2	TRBJ2-1	TRBV28
TGTGCCAGCAGCTTGCGCGTCGACACTATGAACACTGAAGCTTTCTTT	CASSLRVDTMNTEAFF	NA	NA	TRBJ1-1	TRBV5-5
TGTGCCAGTACCCCAGGGGGCGGTCCCGGCAATCAGCCCCAGCATTTT	CASTPGGGPGNQPQHF	NA	TRBD1	TRBJ1-5	TRBV19
TGTGCCAGCAGTTCGACTAGCGGGAGGATCAATGAGCAGTTCTTC	CASSSTSGRINEQFF	NA	TRBD2	TRBJ2-1	TRBV28
TGCGCCAGCAGCTCCCAGCGGGAGAGCACAGATACGCAGTATTTT	CASSSQRESTDTQYF	NA	TRBD2	TRBJ2-3	TRBV5-1
TGTGCCAGCAGCGTAGGAACGGGAGGCGGGGAGACCCAGTACTTC	CASSVGTGGGETQYF	NA	TRBD2	TRBJ2-5	TRBV9
TGTGCCAGCAGTTTATTACCAGGGGGCCAGCCCCAGCATTTT	CASSLLPGGQPQHF	NA	TRBD1	TRBJ1-5	TRBV28
TGTGCCAGTAGTCCCTGGAGACAGGAGATGAACACTGAAGCTTTCTTT	CASSPWRQEMNTEAFF	few	NA	TRBJ1-1	TRBV19
TGTGCCAGCAGCGTGTTGGCTAGCAGCACAGATACGCAGTATTTT	CASSVLASSTDTQYF	NA	NA	TRBJ2-3	TRBV9
TGTGCCAGCAGCCCCACCGAAGGTGTCAGGAGCACAGATACGCAGTATTTT	CASSPTEGVRSTDTQYF	NA	NA	TRBJ2-3	TRBV14
TGCAGCGTTGGGACAGGGACCGGGGAGCTGTTTTTT	CSVGTGTGELFF	once	TRBD1	TRBJ2-2	TRBV29-1
TGTGCCAGCAGCCCCCCCAGGCAGTTTAGCTCTGGAAACACCATATATTTT	CASSPPRQFSSGNTIYF	NA	NA	TRBJ1-3	TRBV28
TGTGCCAGTAATCTGGACAGGGGGCGGACTGAAGCTTTCTTT	CASNLDRGRTEAFF	NA	TRBD1	TRBJ1-1	TRBV19
TGTGCCAGCAGCTTGGCCTCCCCAGGGGGCCCAGAGACCCAGTACTTC	CASSLASPGGPETQYF	NA	TRBD1	TRBJ2-5	TRBV5-4
TGTGCCAGCAGCCTCCAGGGGGATACGCAGTATTTT	CASSLQGDTQYF	NA	NA	TRBJ2-3	TRBV11-3
TGCGCCAGCAGCCGCGGCACCGCGAACACCGGGGAGCTGTTTTTT	CASSRGTANTGELFF	once	NA	TRBJ2-2	TRBV4-1
TGCGCCAGCAGCCAAGTGAGAGGATCCGGTCACACCTTC	CASSQVRGSGHTF	once	NA	TRBJ1-2	TRBV5-4
TGCGCCAGCAGGCGGGATAACTATGGCTACACCTTC	CASRRDNYGYTF	NA	NA	TRBJ1-2	TRBV5-1
TGTGCCAGCAGTTTAGCCAGGGTGGGCACCTACGAGCAGTACTTC	CASSLARVGTYEQYF	NA	NA	TRBJ2-7	TRBV28
TGTGCCAGCAGACCAAATACAGGGCCCTCCACAGATACGCAGTATTTT	CASRPNTGPSTDTQYF	NA	NA	TRBJ2-3	TRBV5-4
TGTGCCAGCAGCTCCTACAGGGGTTGGACTGAAGCTTTCTTT	CASSSYRGWTEAFF	once	TRBD1	TRBJ1-1	TRBV7-2
TGCGCCAGCAGCTTGGACCCACTAGCGGGAGGAACAGAGACCCAGTACTTC	CASSLDPLAGGTETQYF	NA	TRBD2	TRBJ2-5	TRBV5-1
TGTGCCAGCAGCTTGCGACTAGCGGGAGTTGAGCAGTTCTTC	CASSLRLAGVEQFF	NA	TRBD2	TRBJ2-1	TRBV5-6
TGTGCCAGCAGTTCTACAACCGGGAGACAGAATCAGCCCCAGCATTTT	CASSSTTGRQNQPQHF	NA	NA	TRBJ1-5	TRBV28
TGTGCCATCGGGCCAGGCACTAATGAAAAACTGTTTTTT	CAIGPGTNEKLFF	NA	NA	TRBJ1-4	TRBV10-3
TGTGCCAGCAGTGATTCAACGGTAGCCAAAAACATTCAGTACTTC	CASSDSTVAKNIQYF	NA	NA	TRBJ2-4	TRBV6-1
TGTGCCAGCACCCTATTCCCACAGTACGAGCAGTACTTC	CASTLFPQYEQYF	NA	NA	TRBJ2-7	TRBV2
TGTGCCAGCAGCTTGTCATGGAGCGGGAGCTCAGATACGCAGTATTTT	CASSLSWSGSSDTQYF	NA	TRBD2	TRBJ2-3	TRBV5-4
TGTGCCAGCATACCTGACAGGGGGCGCTGGAATGAGCAGTTCTTC	CASIPDRGRWNEQFF	NA	TRBD1	TRBJ2-1	TRBV6-5
TGTGCCAGCAGCTTTGTCGCGGGGCTAGGGGAAAAACTGTTTTTT	CASSFVAGLGEKLFF	NA	NA	TRBJ1-4	TRBV5-6
TGTGCCAGCGGAACCTCTGGAAACACCATATATTTT	CASGTSGNTIYF	NA	NA	TRBJ1-3	TRBV2
TGTGCCAGCAGCCTAGGGGGGGCTGGGGCCAACGTCCTGACTTTC	CASSLGGAGANVLTF	once	NA	TRBJ2-6	TRBV28
TGTGCCAGCAGCCAGGGGACAGGGGGTCAGCCCCAGCATTTT	CASSQGTGGQPQHF	once	TRBD1	TRBJ1-5	TRBV7-8
TGTGCCAGCAGTGGAGGGAATGGCTACACCTTC	CASSGGNGYTF	NA	NA	TRBJ1-2	TRBV2
TGTGCCAGCAGACGAACTCCAGGGGCCCTCGAGCAGTACTTC	CASRRTPGALEQYF	NA	NA	TRBJ2-7	TRBV6-5